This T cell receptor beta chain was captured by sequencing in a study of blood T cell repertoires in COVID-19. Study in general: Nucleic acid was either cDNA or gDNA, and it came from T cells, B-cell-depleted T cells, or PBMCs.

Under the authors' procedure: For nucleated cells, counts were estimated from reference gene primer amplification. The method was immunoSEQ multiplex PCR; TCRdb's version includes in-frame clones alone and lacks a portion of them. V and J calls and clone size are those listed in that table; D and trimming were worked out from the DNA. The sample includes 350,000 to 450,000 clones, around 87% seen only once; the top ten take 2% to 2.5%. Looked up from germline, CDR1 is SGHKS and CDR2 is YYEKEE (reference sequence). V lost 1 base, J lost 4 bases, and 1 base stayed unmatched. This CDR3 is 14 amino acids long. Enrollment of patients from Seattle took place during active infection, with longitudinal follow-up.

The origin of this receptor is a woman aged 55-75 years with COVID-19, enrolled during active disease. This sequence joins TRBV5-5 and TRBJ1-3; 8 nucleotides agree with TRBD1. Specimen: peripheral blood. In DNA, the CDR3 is TGTGCCAGCAGCTTGACAGGGGGAGGAAACACCATATATTTT. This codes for CASSLTGGGNTIYF.